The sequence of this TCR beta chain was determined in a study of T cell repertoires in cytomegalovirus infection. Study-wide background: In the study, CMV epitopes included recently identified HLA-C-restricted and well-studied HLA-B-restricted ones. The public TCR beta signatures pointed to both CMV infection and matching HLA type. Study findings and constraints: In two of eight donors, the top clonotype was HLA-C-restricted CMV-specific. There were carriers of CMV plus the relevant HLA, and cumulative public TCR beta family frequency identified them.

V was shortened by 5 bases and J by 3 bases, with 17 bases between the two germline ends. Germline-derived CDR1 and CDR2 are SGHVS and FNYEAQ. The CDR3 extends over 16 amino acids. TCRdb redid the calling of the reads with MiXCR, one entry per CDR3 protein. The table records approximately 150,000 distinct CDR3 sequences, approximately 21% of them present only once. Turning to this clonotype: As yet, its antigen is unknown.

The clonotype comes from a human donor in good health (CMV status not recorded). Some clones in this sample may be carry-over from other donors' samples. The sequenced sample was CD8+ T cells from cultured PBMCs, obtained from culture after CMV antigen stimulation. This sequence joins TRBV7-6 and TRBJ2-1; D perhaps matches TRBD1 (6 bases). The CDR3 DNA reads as TGTGCCAGCAGCGTCTCGATGGGACAACACTACAATGAGCAGTTCTTC. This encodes CASSVSMGQHYNEQFF. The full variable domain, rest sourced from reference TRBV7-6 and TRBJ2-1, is GAGVSQSPRYKVTKRGQDVALRCDPISGHVSLYWYRQALGQGPEFLTYFNYEAQQDKSGLPNDRFSAERPEGSISTLTIQRTEQRDSAMYRCASSVSMGQHYNEQFFGPGTRLTVL.